Listed here is a single T cell receptor beta chain. The germline V gene encodes CDR1 ENHRY and CDR2 SYGVKD. The CDR3 length is 14 residues. J gave up 4 bases and V 8 bases, and 10 bases lay outside the gene matches. This entry belongs to a study of beta chain features in type 1 diabetes. cDNA synthesis used the whole RNA isolate, giving expressed TCRB sequences. Some clones are missing from TCRdb's copy, which holds only in-frame ones; the method was immunoSEQ multiplex PCR. The table records about 260,000 clones, about 63% of them present only once. One heparinised draw of blood, averaging around 120 mL, came from each donor.

The sample comprised naive CD4+ T cells from blood. This chain joins TRBV10-3 and TRBJ2-7; 8 bases fit TRBD2. This clonotype was obtained from a man aged 25 to 45 in good health. In DNA, the CDR3 is TGTGCCATCGGTGGCAGCGGGAGTTGGTACGAGCAGTACTTC. It is translated as CAIGGSGSWYEQYF.